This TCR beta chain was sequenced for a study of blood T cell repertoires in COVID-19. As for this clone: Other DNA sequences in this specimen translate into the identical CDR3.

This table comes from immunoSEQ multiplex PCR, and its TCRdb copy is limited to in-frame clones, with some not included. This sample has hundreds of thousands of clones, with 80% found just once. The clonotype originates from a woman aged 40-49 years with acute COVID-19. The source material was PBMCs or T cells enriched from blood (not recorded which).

The CDR3 spells CASSLNGGGNTGELFF. In nucleotides, the CDR3 is TGTGCCAGCAGCTTAAATGGGGGAGGAAACACCGGGGAGCTGTTTTTT. The chain is built from TRBV7-3 and TRBJ2-2; tentative D call: TRBD2 (6 bases). The germline gives CDR1 SGHTA, CDR2 FQGTGA. V was shortened by 1 base and J by 2 bases, with 11 bases between the two germline ends. The CDR3 totals 16 residues.